The sequence of this T cell receptor (beta chain) was determined in a study of long-term antiretroviral therapy in people with HIV. About the research overall: The oldest specimens predate the 2015 immediate-ART recommendation by about a decade. Study-level points and caveats: Samples were collected from about 2003 to 2018 under possibly less effective ART regimens.

Survey level was the resolution at which the v3.0 immunoSEQ assay ran. Using immunoSEQ multiplex PCR, the repertoire was profiled, and TCRdb retains in-frame clones only, with some absent. Among some 45,000 clones listed, roughly 86% were seen once. Details on this clone: What it binds is unknown.

Germline trimming cut 4 bases from V and 6 bases from J; bases unmatched to any gene: 4. The CDR3 totals 15 residues. Germline-derived CDR1 and CDR2 are SGHRS and YFSETQ. Every participant gave one or more pre-ART and two or more post-ART PBMC samples. The receptor's source is a woman in her fifties or sixties with HIV. The V call is TRBV5-1, the J call TRBJ2-2; 12 bases map to TRBD1. This specimen consisted of unsorted PBMCs, obtained 0.1 years before starting antiretroviral therapy. The CDR3 coding sequence is TGCGCCAGCAGCCGGGGACAGGGGGCAGCCGGGGAGCTGTTTTTT. It is translated as CASSRGQGAAGELFF.